This TCR beta chain stems from a study of regulatory T cells in long-lasting Graves disease. Study-level points and caveats: Patients whose Graves' disease persisted exhibited lower TCR diversity than those newly diagnosed.

Sequencing libraries for TCR beta were prepared with iRepertoire HTBI primers and Arm-PCR of CDR3 regions. TCRdb processed the multiplex PCR reads anew with MiXCR; each CDR3 protein has one entry. Of roughly 530,000 distinct CDR3 sequences listed, about 16% are singletons. Noted time point: newly diagnosed GD, antithyroid drugs for less than 3 months. From RNA extracted from PBMCs, the TCR library was made. A note on this clonotype: What it binds is not known.

The CDR3 consists of 15 residues. Germline values: CDR1 PRHDT, CDR2 FYEKMQ (reference sequence). V dropped 5 bases and J dropped 4; count of bases not matched to a gene: 11. These data were likewise used in another study, on T cells in Graves' hyperthyroidism and ophthalmopathy.

The chain links TRBV13 to TRBJ2-7, with 7 bases aligning to TRBD2. Specimen: peripheral blood mononuclear cells (PBMCs), collected at new diagnosis, from a patient treated with antithyroid drugs. The sequence was collected from a woman aged 35-60 years with Graves disease. This chain's CDR3 is CASSLLRGVGYEQYF. The CDR3 DNA reads as TGTGCCAGCAGCCTCCTTCGGGGGGTAGGTTACGAGCAGTACTTC. Full variable domain (remainder filled in from reference TRBV13 and TRBJ2-7): AAGVIQSPRHLIKEKRETATLKCYPIPRHDTVYWYQQGPGQDPQFLISFYEKMQSDKGSIPDRFSAQQFSDYHSELNMSSLELGDSALYFCASSLLRGVGYEQYFGPGTRLTVT.